These T cell receptor beta chains were read from a single sample in a study of blood T cell repertoires in COVID-19. Measured with immunoSEQ multiplex PCR; TCRdb has only the in-frame clones, and not every one. The repertoire consists of around 190,000 clones, with 88% occurring once and the leading ten covering over 15%. Material for sequencing was peripheral blood. These receptor sequences come from a man aged 50 or older with COVID-19, enrolled during active disease. The CDR3 runs from the conserved cysteine through the conserved F or W. D genes are given only for firm matches. Rows give clone size only sometimes, using once, few, many, or a class for an expanded clone.

TRBV10-3	NA	TRBJ1-1	few	TGTGCCATCAGTGGACAGGTTGACACTGAAGCTTTCTTT	CAISGQVDTEAFF
TRBV4-1	TRBD2	TRBJ2-7	NA	TGCGCCAGCAGCCAAGCCCTAGCGGGAGTCCCGTACGAGCAGTACTTC	CASSQALAGVPYEQYF
TRBV25-1	TRBD1	TRBJ1-2	few	TGTGCCAGCAGTGAAACAGGGGGCCCAAACTATGGCTACACCTTC	CASSETGGPNYGYTF
TRBV12-5	NA	TRBJ1-2	once	TGTGCTAGTGGATCCCAACTAGGTGGCTACACCTTC	CASGSQLGGYTF
TRBV5-1	NA	TRBJ2-1	NA	TGCGCCAGCAGCTCACAAGGGGGGGACTATGGGGATGAGCAGTTCTTC	CASSSQGGDYGDEQFF
TRBV3-1/TRBV3-2	NA	TRBJ1-1	NA	TGTGCCAGCAGCCAAGGAGTTCAGGGCCTGAACACTGAAGCTTTCTTT	CASSQGVQGLNTEAFF
TRBV28	TRBD1	TRBJ2-7	once	TGTGCCAGCAACTTGGGACAGGGAGGCGAGCAGTACTTC	CASNLGQGGEQYF
TRBV6-2/TRBV6-3	NA	TRBJ2-5	NA	TGTGCCAGCAGTTACGGGGACTGGGAGACCCAGTACTTC	CASSYGDWETQYF
TRBV6-1	NA	TRBJ2-2	NA	TGTGCCAGCAGTGAAGCGCTGGGAAGGGGATTTTCGGACACCGGGGAGCTGTTTTTT	CASSEALGRGFSDTGELFF
TRBV12-5	TRBD2	TRBJ2-7	NA	TGTGCTAGTGGTTTGGATCCGGGACTAGCTTCCAACGAGCAGTACTTC	CASGLDPGLASNEQYF
TRBV7-9	NA	TRBJ1-5	NA	TGTGCCAGCACCGGGGCCGGCGCAGGACAGCCCCAGCATTTT	CASTGAGAGQPQHF
TRBV2	TRBD1	TRBJ1-2	NA	TGTGCCAGCAGCGGAAGGGGGCAGGACCAAAACTATGGCTACACCTTC	CASSGRGQDQNYGYTF
TRBV5-4	NA	TRBJ2-3	NA	TGTGCCAGCAGCGCGGCGGGGCTTTTTAGCACAGATACGCAGTATTTT	CASSAAGLFSTDTQYF
TRBV18	TRBD1	TRBJ1-3	NA	TGTGCCAGCTCACCGAGACAGGGGCCGAGCTCTGGAAACACCATATATTTT	CASSPRQGPSSGNTIYF
TRBV28	NA	TRBJ2-7	NA	TGTGCCAGCGGACTTTCGGTAGGAATTGGCGAGCAGTACTTC	CASGLSVGIGEQYF
TRBV27	NA	TRBJ1-2	NA	TGTGCCAGCAGTATTCAGGGCGCCTATGGCTACACCTTC	CASSIQGAYGYTF
TRBV9	TRBD1	TRBJ2-5	NA	TGTGCCAGCAGCGTAGGAGTCGGACAGGGAGCGGAGACCCAGTACTTC	CASSVGVGQGAETQYF
TRBV20-1	TRBD2	TRBJ2-5	NA	TGCAGTAGCGGGGGAAAGGAGACCCAGTACTTC	CSSGGKETQYF
TRBV6-4	TRBD2	TRBJ2-1	NA	TGTGCCAGCAGTGAGTTGCTAGCGGGGAAGAATGAGCAGTTCTTC	CASSELLAGKNEQFF
TRBV10-3	TRBD1	TRBJ1-2	NA	TGTGCCATCAGGAGGACAGGGGATGATGGCTACACCTTC	CAIRRTGDDGYTF
TRBV5-4	TRBD1	TRBJ1-3	NA	TGTGCCAGCAGCAAGGGGACAGGGGGAAACACCATATATTTT	CASSKGTGGNTIYF
TRBV7-7	NA	TRBJ2-3	NA	TGTGCCAGCAGCTTAGGGCAGAGCACAGATACGCAGTATTTT	CASSLGQSTDTQYF
TRBV14	TRBD2	TRBJ2-1	NA	TGTGCCAGCAGCCAACTGACTAGCGGGAGGGCCTACAATGAGCAGTTCTTC	CASSQLTSGRAYNEQFF
TRBV6-4	TRBD2	TRBJ2-3	NA	TGTGCCAGCAGTGACTCTAGCGGGGGGGCCACAGATACGCAGTATTTT	CASSDSSGGATDTQYF
TRBV3-1/TRBV3-2	NA	TRBJ1-3	NA	TGTGCCAGCAGCCAGGGGGGGGGAAACACCATATATTTT	CASSQGGGNTIYF
TRBV29-1	NA	TRBJ2-2	NA	TGCAGCGTTTTCAGGGTGAACACCGGGGAGCTGTTTTTT	CSVFRVNTGELFF